These 27 T cell receptor beta chains originate from one sample sequenced in a study of T cells in tuberculosis. Cells were sorted from thawed PBMC rested overnight and stained with GMM-loaded CD1B tetramer, viability dye and anti-CD3. The CD1B tetramers carried C32 glucose monomycolate purified from Rhodococcus equi. The protocol was immunoSEQ multiplex PCR, while the TCRdb copy is restricted to in-frame clones and leaves out a portion. This table has 55,000 to 60,000 clones, roughly 86% appearing once. The sample was CD1b-GMM tetramer-negative cells sorted from PBMCs. The receptors shown here come from an adult woman with latent tuberculosis.

The chain couples TRBV30 to TRBJ2-1; maybe TRBD1 (5 bases). CDR1 is GTSNPN, CDR2 SVGIG, per germline (reference sequence). The CDR3 loop spans 13 amino acids. V lost 0 bases and J lost 6, with 9 bases in between. CDR3 amino acids: CAWSVQAGNEQFF. For the CDR3, the DNA is TGTGCCTGGAGTGTACAGGCAGGCAATGAGCAGTTCTTC.

The V call is TRBV20-1, the J call TRBJ2-5; 7 bases align to TRBD1. The CDR3 length is 10 residues. V trimming: 6 bases; J trimming: 10 bases; junction bases outside the gene matches: 5. The germline V gene has CDR1 DFQATT and CDR2 SNEGSKA (reference sequence). CDR3 residues: CSASRQGQYF. The CDR3 DNA reads TGCAGTGCCAGTAGACAGGGCCAGTACTTC.

The chain recombines TRBV5-6 with TRBJ2-5; D unclear. V lost 4 bases and J 1 base, leaving 14 bases between the germline ends. Germline-derived CDR1 and CDR2 are SGHDT and YYEEEE. This CDR3 is built from 15 residues. The CDR3: CASSPDRVSQETQYF. CDR3 DNA: TGTGCCAGCAGCCCTGACCGGGTCAGCCAAGAGACCCAGTACTTC.

The genes are TRBV5-8 and TRBJ1-6; the match to TRBD1 covers 7 bases. The germline gives CDR1 SGHTS, CDR2 YDEGEE. This CDR3 contains 19 residues. J gave up 4 bases and V 4 bases, and 17 bases lay outside the gene matches. CDR3 DNA sequence: TGTGCCAGCAGCACGTCCGACAGGGTAACGACCCAATATAATTCACCCCTCCACTTT. Translated: CASSTSDRVTTQYNSPLHF. Variable domain in full (rest from reference TRBV5-8 and TRBJ1-6): EAGVTQSPTHLIKTRGQQATLRCSPISGHTSVYWYQQALGLGLQFLLWYDEGEERNRGNFPPRFSGRQFPNYSSELNVNALELEDSALYLCASSTSDRVTTQYNSPLHFGNGTRLTVT.

The CDR3 bases are TGTGCCAGCTCACCGCGAACTGGGGGGGATGAAGCTTTCTTT. Encoded protein: CASSPRTGGDEAFF. The chain carries TRBV18 and TRBJ1-1; tentatively, D is TRBD1 (5 bases). Looked up from germline, CDR1 is KGHSH and CDR2 is LQKENI. The CDR3 is made up of 14 amino acids. Deletions cut 3 bases from V and 7 bases from J, with 15 bases between.

The CDR3 region has the DNA TGTGCCAGCAGTGGCAGACTAGTCTCCTACTTC. Its protein is CASSGRLVSYF. The chain employs TRBV6-1 and TRBJ2-7, with D possibly matching TRBD2 (6 bases). This CDR3 spans 11 amino acids. CDR1 is MNHNS and CDR2 is SASEGT in the germline V gene. The ends were cut back, 4 bases at V and 13 bases at J, with 14 bases in the middle.

This rearrangement joins TRBV4-3 to TRBJ1-2; TRBD1 aligns across 7 bases. The V gene's germline CDR1 is LGHNA and CDR2 YSLEER. The CDR3 has 18 residues. V was pared by 0 bases and J by 4 bases, with 14 bases of the junction left unmatched. The CDR3 reads CASSQDHRGSLLGYGYTF. In DNA form, the CDR3 reads TGCGCCAGCAGCCAAGATCACAGGGGATCCCTACTAGGCTATGGCTACACCTTC.

This clone was observed a single time. The rearrangement links TRBV6-5 to TRBJ1-4; D not certain. Trimming cost V 5 bases and J 8 bases, with 12 bases left between them. Germline CDR1 and CDR2: MNHEY and SVGAGI. This CDR3 has 13 amino acids. The CDR3 bases are TGTGCCAGCAGTACTACCGGGGAGGAAAAACTGTTTTTT. It translates to CASSTTGEEKLFF.

This chain links TRBV7-2 with TRBJ2-7; D might be TRBD2 (5 bases). V was cut by 2 bases and J by 1 base, with 12 bases left in between. Germline CDR1 reads SGHTA; CDR2 reads FQGNSA. The CDR3 is 15 amino acids. CDR3 nucleotides: TGTGCCAGCAGCTTAAATAGGTGGAGGTCCTACGAGCAGTACTTC. Protein sequence: CASSLNRWRSYEQYF.

The chain has TRBV6-6 and TRBJ2-6; weak D call: TRBD1 (6 bases). V gave up 2 bases and J gave up 3 bases, with 8 bases separating them. The CDR3 contains 15 residues. Germline CDR1 MNHNY, CDR2 SVGAGI (reference sequence). CDR3 amino acids: CASSYGGGGANVLTF. For the CDR3, the DNA is TGTGCCAGCAGTTACGGGGGCGGTGGGGCCAACGTCCTGACTTTC.

V is TRBV6-5 and J is TRBJ2-3; D may be TRBD1 (6 bases). CDR3 length equals 14 residues. Trimming took 5 bases from V and 0 from J, leaving 9 bases between them. Germline loops: CDR1 MNHEY, CDR2 SVGAGI. CDR3: CASSRDKSTDTQYF. As DNA, the CDR3 is TGTGCCAGCAGTCGGGACAAAAGCACAGATACGCAGTATTTT.

The chain employs TRBV28 and TRBJ2-7; TRBD2 matches 10 bases. CDR1 MDHEN and CDR2 SYDVKM come from the germline V gene. V was pared by 6 bases and J by 2 bases, with 1 base of the junction left unmatched. This CDR3 is 13 amino acids long. The CDR3 DNA sequence: TGTGCCAGCAGGCTAGCGGGAGCCTACGAGCAGTACTTC. Protein product: CASRLAGAYEQYF.

This chain joins TRBV4-2 and TRBJ1-4; D is uncertain. Germline V CDR1 and CDR2: LGHNA, YNFKEQ. V lost 7 bases to trimming and J lost 5 bases, with 17 bases between them. There are 15 residues in the CDR3. CDR3 protein: CASTTSPRENEKLFF. The DNA for the CDR3 is TGTGCCAGCACCACTTCACCCCGGGAAAATGAAAAACTGTTTTTT.

The chain joins TRBV19 to TRBJ2-1; no definite D call. V shed 0 bases and J shed 5 bases, with 5 bases lying between them. The CDR3 length is 13 residues. Germline-derived CDR1 and CDR2 are LNHDA and SQIVND (reference sequence). CDR3 coding DNA: TGTGCCAGTAGTATAGAAAGCCACAATGAGCAGTTCTTC. Its protein product is CASSIESHNEQFF.

This chain connects TRBV30 to TRBJ1-5; TRBD1 agrees at 8 bases. This CDR3 is built from 14 residues. The junction had 7 bases not matched to a gene; V was cut back by 5 bases and J by 4 bases. The germline gives CDR1 GTSNPN, CDR2 SVGIG (reference sequence). The CDR3 loop is CAWAGQANNQPQHF. The CDR3 DNA follows: TGTGCCTGGGCGGGACAGGCGAATAATCAGCCCCAGCATTTT.

The rearrangement links TRBV7-9 to TRBJ2-1; D unresolved. CDR3 size: 16 residues. Trimming removed 6 bases from V and 8 bases from J, with 23 bases in between. Germline values: CDR1 SEHNR, CDR2 FQNEAQ (reference sequence). The CDR3 DNA reads as TGTGCCAGCAGGGCCGCCATGGCCCAGATTTATGATGAGCAGTTCTTC. Its protein is CASRAAMAQIYDEQFF.

The chain recombines TRBV4-3 with TRBJ1-1; the D gene is possibly TRBD1 (6 bases). Germline CDR1 and CDR2: LGHNA and YSLEER. Trimming left V 4 bases short and J 3 bases short, with 15 bases between. The CDR3 length is 15 residues. The CDR3 spells CASSRDTGLHTEAFF. The CDR3 DNA follows: TGCGCCAGCAGCCGAGACACAGGGCTTCACACTGAAGCTTTCTTT.

This chain links TRBV11-2 with TRBJ2-7; 11 bases agree with TRBD2. Germline V gene sequence: CDR1 SGHAT, CDR2 FQNNGV. The CDR3 consists of 16 residues. The V gene end was trimmed by 3 bases and the J gene end by 2 bases; junction bases not matched to a gene: 6. The CDR3 DNA sequence: TGTGCCAGCAGCTTCTTACTAGCGGGGGCCGCCTACGAGCAGTACTTC. Translating gives CASSFLLAGAAYEQYF.

This clone was detected only once. This rearrangement joins TRBV28 to TRBJ1-1; D remains ambiguous. Trimming removed 2 bases at V and 2 bases at J, with 9 bases between. The germline gives CDR1 MDHEN, CDR2 SYDVKM. CDR3 size: 14 residues. CDR3 DNA sequence: TGTGCCAGCAGTTTAAGAGGAAGTAACACTGAAGCTTTCTTT. Residues: CASSLRGSNTEAFF.

The rearrangement joins TRBV30 to TRBJ1-2; D is unclear. The CDR3 is made up of 14 amino acids. V shed 4 bases and J shed 4 bases, with 16 bases lying between them. CDR1 GTSNPN and CDR2 SVGIG come from the germline V gene (reference sequence). CDR3 sequence reads: CAWTARKSVYGYTF. The CDR3 coding sequence is TGTGCCTGGACTGCCCGTAAGAGTGTCTATGGCTACACCTTC. Full variable domain (outside the CDR3, taken from reference TRBV30 and TRBJ1-2): SQTIHQWPATLVQPVGSPLSLECTVEGTSNPNLYWYRQAAGRGLQLLFYSVGIGQISSEVPQNLSASRPQDRQFILSSKKLLLSDSGFYLCAWTARKSVYGYTFGSGTRLTVV.

This clone was recorded once. The chain carries TRBV6-5 and TRBJ2-3; perhaps TRBD2 as D (6 bases). The V gene lost 7 bases and the J gene lost 4 bases, with 12 bases spanning the gap. This CDR3 region has 13 residues. In germline, CDR1 is MNHEY, CDR2 SVGAGI. This CDR3 reads CASMEGVADTQYF. CDR3 nucleotide sequence: TGTGCCAGCATGGAGGGAGTCGCAGATACGCAGTATTTT.

The V and J genes are TRBV15 and TRBJ1-3, with no clear D. From germline, CDR1 is LNHNV and CDR2 YYDKDF (reference sequence). The CDR3 loop spans 17 amino acids. Between the trimmed V and J ends, which lost 3 bases and 0 bases, there was a span of 15 bases. The CDR3 bases are TGTGCCACCAGCAGGGTCTCGTGGGCGTCCTCTGGAAACACCATATATTTT. This codes for CATSRVSWASSGNTIYF.

This chain uses TRBV7-6 with TRBJ2-5, with D maybe TRBD1 (6 bases). The germline V gene has CDR1 SGHVS and CDR2 FNYEAQ. The V gene lost 1 base and the J gene lost 4 bases, with 7 bases spanning the gap. CDR3 length: 13 residues. CDR3 in DNA: TGTGCCAGCAGCTTAGACAGGGCAGAGACCCAGTACTTC. Its protein product is CASSLDRAETQYF. The variable domain in full, completed from reference TRBV7-6 and TRBJ2-5, reads GAGVSQSPRYKVTKRGQDVALRCDPISGHVSLYWYRQALGQGPEFLTYFNYEAQQDKSGLPNDRFSAERPEGSISTLTIQRTEQRDSAMYRCASSLDRAETQYFGPGTRLLVL.

The rearrangement joins TRBV6-1 to TRBJ2-1; 8 nucleotides match TRBD2. The CDR3 contains 16 residues. Losses at the gene ends were 2 bases for V and 4 bases for J; bases not matched to a gene: 7. Germline V CDR1 and CDR2: MNHNS, SASEGT. The CDR3: CASSEPAGAAYNEQFF. In DNA, the CDR3 is TGTGCCAGCAGTGAACCAGCGGGAGCGGCTTACAATGAGCAGTTCTTC.

The table lists this clone with a few counts. The genes are TRBV6-1 and TRBJ1-4, with D hard to call. The germline V gene has CDR1 MNHNS and CDR2 SASEGT. The V gene lost 6 bases and the J gene lost 5 bases, with 10 bases spanning the gap. This CDR3 spans 13 amino acids. The CDR3: CASRQVKNEKLFF. CDR3 nucleotide sequence: TGTGCCAGCAGGCAGGTAAAGAATGAAAAACTGTTTTTT.

The V gene is TRBV25-1, the J gene TRBJ1-2; 10 bases match TRBD1. This CDR3 has 13 residues. Germline trimming cut 6 bases from V and 6 bases from J; bases unmatched to any gene: 4. The V gene's germline CDR1 is MGHDK and CDR2 SYGVNS. The CDR3 here is CASRAGQGHGYTF. In DNA form, the CDR3 reads TGTGCCAGCAGAGCGGGACAGGGGCATGGCTACACCTTC.

The count of this clone is one. V gene TRBV9 combines with J gene TRBJ2-3; D possibly corresponds to TRBD2 (6 bases). Germline V gene lookup returns CDR1 SGDLS and CDR2 YYNGEE. V lost 0 bases and J 1 base, leaving 6 bases between the germline ends. CDR3 length: 14 residues. CDR3 in DNA: TGTGCCAGCAGCGTAGCTAGCGGCACAGATACGCAGTATTTT. As protein: CASSVASGTDTQYF.